These 24 T cell receptor beta chains share one sample of origin, sequenced in a study of T-cell memory formation after mild COVID-19. TCRdb recomputed calls from the 5' RACE reads with MiXCR, one row per CDR3 protein. The sample records 350,000 to 500,000 distinct CDR3 sequences, roughly 18% being singletons. Sequencing was carried out using PBMCs or a T cell subset sorted from them (not recorded which). The receptors come from a man aged 18-30 years who had mild COVID-19 (a few samples of this study predate the infection). Cell type and time point are not known.

This clonotype has just a few counts. The chain uses TRBV15 and TRBJ2-2; D is perhaps TRBD1 (5 bases). Trimming took 8 bases from V and 6 from J, leaving 10 bases between them. This CDR3 comprises 12 residues. The germline V gene encodes CDR1 LNHNV and CDR2 YYDKDF (reference sequence). The CDR3 loop is CATSWGPGELFF. The CDR3 DNA reads as TGTGCCACCTCCTGGGGCCCCGGGGAGCTGTTTTTT.

The chain combines TRBV29-1 with TRBJ2-1; 8 bases line up with TRBD1. V shed 8 bases and J 7 bases; nucleotides not matched to a gene: 10. The length of the CDR3 is 13 residues. Germline lookup yields CDR1 SQVTM and CDR2 ANQGSEA. The chain's CDR3 is CSNSGGVSNEQFF. The CDR3 DNA reads TGCAGCAATTCAGGGGGCGTGAGTAATGAGCAGTTCTTC.

This clonotype appeared a few times. DNA of the CDR3: TGTGCCACCAGCAGACTCCCGCTGGGGACAGGGAACACTGAAGCTTTCTTT. It encodes CATSRLPLGTGNTEAFF. The rearrangement uses TRBV15 and TRBJ1-1; 8 positions agree with TRBD1. The length of the CDR3 is 17 residues. CDR1 LNHNV and CDR2 YYDKDF come from the germline V gene (reference sequence). J was trimmed by 1 base and V by 2 bases; bases with no gene match: 9.

This clonotype was observed a few times. The chain joins TRBV6-4 to TRBJ2-3; 11 nucleotides agree with TRBD2. The CDR3 runs to 16 residues. J lost 2 bases, V lost 6 bases, and 7 bases had no gene match. CDR1 and CDR2 (germline): MRHNA, SNTAGT. In nucleotides, the CDR3 is TGTGCCAGCAGCGCACTAGCGGGGGCACCCACAGATACGCAGTATTTT. It specifies CASSALAGAPTDTQYF.

This clonotype turned up a few times. The V gene is TRBV4-1, the J gene TRBJ1-6; D unclear. The CDR3 extends over 16 amino acids. In germline, CDR1 is MGHRA, CDR2 YSYEKL. V lost 3 bases, J lost 8 bases, and 17 bases lay in between. The CDR3, as DNA: TGCGCCAGCAGCCAGTGGGCGAGGGATGCCCATTCACCCCTCCACTTT. Encoded protein: CASSQWARDAHSPLHF.

This chain joins TRBV4-3 and TRBJ2-3; D gene ambiguous. The CDR3 is made up of 15 amino acids. Germline V CDR1 and CDR2: LGHNA, YSLEER. Between the trimmed V and J ends, which lost 0 bases and 1 base, there was a span of 8 bases. In nucleotides, the CDR3 is TGCGCCAGCAGCCAAGATGCATGGGGCACAGATACGCAGTATTTT. This encodes CASSQDAWGTDTQYF.

The chain joins TRBV5-1 to TRBJ2-5; the match to TRBD1 covers 12 bases. This CDR3 is 16 amino acids long. Germline V gene sequence: CDR1 SGHRS, CDR2 YFSETQ. V trimming: 2 bases; J trimming: 3 bases; junction bases outside the gene matches: 5. The CDR3 protein is CASSFFGTGGEETQYF. In DNA form, the CDR3 reads TGCGCCAGCAGCTTTTTCGGGACAGGGGGCGAAGAGACCCAGTACTTC. Variable domain in full (rest from reference TRBV5-1 and TRBJ2-5): KAGVTQTPRYLIKTRGQQVTLSCSPISGHRSVSWYQQTPGQGLQFLFEYFSETQRNKGNFPGRFSGRQFSNSRSEMNVSTLELGDSALYLCASSFFGTGGEETQYFGPGTRLLVL.

This chain uses TRBV3-1 with TRBJ2-7; a weak D match, TRBD1 (5 bases). CDR1 LGHDT and CDR2 YNNKEL come from the germline V gene (reference sequence). This CDR3 is 14 amino acids long. Between the trimmed V and J ends, which lost 5 bases and 3 bases, there was a span of 14 bases. CDR3 sequence reads: CASSTTGNDYEQYF. CDR3 DNA: TGTGCCAGCAGCACTACAGGAAACGACTACGAGCAGTACTTC.

This rearrangement joins TRBV9 to TRBJ1-4, with 10 bases lining up with TRBD1. Trimming took 4 bases from V and 4 from J; bases not matched to a gene: 4. The CDR3 loop spans 15 amino acids. Germline values: CDR1 SGDLS, CDR2 YYNGEE. CDR3 nucleotides: TGTGCCAGCAGCTCGGGACAGGGGAATAATGAAAAACTGTTTTTT. Encoded protein: CASSSGQGNNEKLFF.

This clonotype came up a few times. This rearrangement joins TRBV20-1 to TRBJ1-2; a weak D match, TRBD1 (6 bases). The V end lost 3 bases, the J end lost 3 bases, and 11 bases lay between the germline ends. The germline gives CDR1 DFQATT, CDR2 SNEGSKA (reference sequence). CDR3 length: 13 amino acids. The CDR3 reads CSASWSGDYGYTF. DNA of the CDR3: TGCAGTGCTAGTTGGTCAGGGGACTATGGCTACACCTTC.

The table lists this clonotype with a few counts. The J gene is TRBJ1-1, the V gene TRBV20-1; no clear D gene. Trimming removed 3 bases from V and 1 base from J, with 9 bases in between. The CDR3 has 13 residues. Per germline, CDR1 DFQATT and CDR2 SNEGSKA (reference sequence). CDR3 sequence reads: CSASPDQNTEAFF. The DNA of the CDR3 is TGCAGTGCTAGCCCAGATCAGAACACTGAAGCTTTCTTT.

The chain joins TRBV7-3 to TRBJ2-1; 9 bases agree with TRBD2. From germline, CDR1 is SGHTA and CDR2 FQGTGA. V dropped 2 bases and J dropped 8; count of bases not matched to a gene: 7. The CDR3 sequence is 15 residues long. The CDR3: CASSLVLAGVYEQFF. The CDR3 DNA sequence: TGTGCCAGCAGCTTAGTTTTAGCGGGGGTTTATGAGCAGTTCTTC.

The chain combines TRBV7-6 with TRBJ2-2; TRBD2 agrees at 13 bases. V lost 1 base to trimming and J lost 1 base; unmatched junction nucleotides: 3. CDR1 is SGHVS and CDR2 is FNYEAQ in the germline V gene. CDR3 length: 18 residues. CDR3 sequence: CASSLGWTSGGNTGELFF. In DNA form, the CDR3 reads TGTGCCAGCAGCTTAGGCTGGACTAGCGGGGGGAACACCGGGGAGCTGTTTTTT.

This clonotype has a handful of counts. This sequence joins TRBV20-1 and TRBJ2-3; D not resolved. With the DNA end fitting TRBJ1-5 better, the J assignment may be wrong. The CDR3 sequence is 15 residues long. Germline CDR1 is DFQATT and CDR2 is SNEGSKA (reference sequence). The CDR3: CSARDLGGSTDTQHF. Here the CDR3 DNA reads TGCAGTGCTAGAGATCTGGGCGGGAGCACAGATACGCAGCATTTT.

This clonotype was seen a few times. The chain links TRBV9 to TRBJ2-1, with a weak D call TRBD2 (7 bases). This CDR3 spans 15 amino acids. Germline assignment: CDR1 SGDLS and CDR2 YYNGEE. Trimming removed 2 bases from V and 7 bases from J, with 16 bases in between. The CDR3 DNA sequence: TGTGCCAGCAGCGTGGGCGGGGGCCGAGGGAATGAGCAGTTCTTC. It encodes CASSVGGGRGNEQFF.

The gene calls are TRBV21-1 and TRBJ1-4; the table's D call of TRBD1 was not tested on the DNA. TRBV21-1 is reported as a pseudogene. CDR3 length: 13 residues. This chain's CDR3 is CASSPGVSEKLFF. The CDR3 region has the DNA TGTGCCAGCAGCCCAGGGGTTAGCGAAAAACTGTTTTTT.

This clonotype occurred a few times. The chain links TRBV10-3 to TRBJ1-6, with 9 nucleotides matching TRBD1. Germline V gene data show CDR1 as ENHRY and CDR2 as SYGVKD. The CDR3 spans 13 residues. V dropped 11 bases and J dropped 7; count of bases not matched to a gene: 6. The CDR3 reads CAAGGQGNSPLHF. CDR3 bases: TGTGCCGCCGGCGGACAGGGGAATTCACCCCTCCACTTT.

The rearrangement joins TRBV7-2 to TRBJ2-3, with D tentatively TRBD1 (8 bases). The V end lost 5 bases, the J end lost 5 bases, and 14 bases lay between the germline ends. CDR1 SGHTA and CDR2 FQGNSA come from the germline V gene. This CDR3 has 14 residues. The CDR3 coding sequence is TGTGCCAGCAGCCAAAACAGGGGGGGAGATACGCAGTATTTT. Translating it yields CASSQNRGGDTQYF.

The rearrangement links TRBV12-3 or TRBV12-4 to TRBJ1-2, with TRBD1 as a possible D gene (6 bases). Trimming shortened V by 10 bases and J by 4 bases, and 16 bases separated the two germline ends. CDR3 length equals 13 residues. CDR3 region: CATGELDSYGYTF. For the CDR3, the DNA is TGTGCCACTGGGGAATTGGACAGCTATGGCTACACCTTC.

In its sample, this clonotype was seen a few times. The genes are TRBV7-9 and TRBJ2-6; 7 bases are a match to TRBD1. The germline V gene has CDR1 SEHNR and CDR2 FQNEAQ (reference sequence). V shed 1 base and J 0 bases; nucleotides not matched to a gene: 9. The CDR3 has 19 residues. The CDR3: CASSLEVQGLVSGANVLTF. For the CDR3, the DNA is TGTGCCAGCAGCTTAGAGGTACAGGGGCTAGTCTCTGGGGCCAACGTCCTGACTTTC.

V gene TRBV5-6 combines with J gene TRBJ2-1; perhaps TRBD2 as D (5 bases). This CDR3 region has 12 residues. V was clipped by 2 bases and J by 8 bases, with 8 bases between them. Germline assignment: CDR1 SGHDT and CDR2 YYEEEE. CDR3 sequence reads: CASSFSVDEQFF. As DNA, the CDR3 is TGTGCCAGCAGCTTTAGCGTGGATGAGCAGTTCTTC.

Many counts were recorded for this clonotype. The chain couples TRBV7-2 to TRBJ1-5; the match to TRBD1 covers 10 bases. The CDR3 is 15 residues long. After removal of 7 bases from V and 7 bases from J, the junction contained 10 bases not matched to a gene. Germline CDR1 SGHTA, CDR2 FQGNSA. For the CDR3, the DNA is TGTGCCAGCACCCTCAGGACAGGGGGAAGGCAGCCCCAGCATTTT. Its protein is CASTLRTGGRQPQHF.

The rearrangement joins TRBV7-3 to TRBJ2-3, with a tentative D call TRBD2 (6 bases). Deletions cut 6 bases from V and 6 bases from J, with 19 bases between. Germline CDR1 reads SGHTA; CDR2 reads FQGTGA. This CDR3 region has 15 residues. The CDR3 coding sequence is TGTGCCAGCAGTTCATTGGGACTGGACTCCGATACGCAGTATTTT. It translates to CASSSLGLDSDTQYF.

This clonotype appeared a few times. The chain is built from TRBV20-1 and TRBJ1-2, with TRBD1 matching 9 bases. This CDR3 comprises 12 residues. Germline V gene sequence: CDR1 DFQATT, CDR2 SNEGSKA (reference sequence). Trimming took 4 bases from V and 8 from J; bases not matched to a gene: 5. The CDR3 DNA follows: TGCAGTGCTAAACCACAGGGGGCGGGCTACACCTTC. It codes for CSAKPQGAGYTF.